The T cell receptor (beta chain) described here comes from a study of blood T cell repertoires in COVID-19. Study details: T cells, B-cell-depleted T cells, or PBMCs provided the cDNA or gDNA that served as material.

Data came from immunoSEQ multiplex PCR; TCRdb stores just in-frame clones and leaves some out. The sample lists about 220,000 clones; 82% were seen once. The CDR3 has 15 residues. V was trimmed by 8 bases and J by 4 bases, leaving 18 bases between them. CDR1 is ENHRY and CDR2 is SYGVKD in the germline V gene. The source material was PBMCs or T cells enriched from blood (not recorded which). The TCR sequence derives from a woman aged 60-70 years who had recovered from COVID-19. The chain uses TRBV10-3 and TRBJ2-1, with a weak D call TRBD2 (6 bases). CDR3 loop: CAISQKGGRYNEQFF. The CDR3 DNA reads TGTGCCATCTCCCAAAAAGGAGGGCGGTACAATGAGCAGTTCTTC.